A single sample gave rise to the 13 T cell receptor beta chains below, sequenced in a study of vaccination and CD4 T cells after COVID-19 (dated by TCRdb to the early 2020s). The method was PCR. The listed sequencing device is Illumina iSeq 100. DNA from cultured CD4+ T cells was subjected to TCR sequencing with the Oncomine TCR Beta short-read assay at the Johns Hopkins FTIC core. Starting from the raw public reads, TCRdb applied fastp trimming at Q25, assembled clones with MiXCR and retained in-frame beta chains. Merged by CDR3 protein, the rows form single entries marked with the most common genes and DNA. For this sample the table gives around 11,000 distinct CDR3 sequences, of which 45% to 70% were detected only once. Of the sample, 21% falls within the top ten clones. Read against the paper, the sample's treatment or condition label means: approximately 9-day PBMC culture with coronavirus spike peptide pools or control peptides (ViraFEST assay).

These receptors have no known antigen. The sequencing input was CD4+ T cells from blood, cultured in vitro. The receptor source for this set is a human donor who had recovered from COVID-19.

V is TRBV4-3 and J is TRBJ2-7; tentatively, D is TRBD2 (6 bases). The CDR3 sequence is 13 residues long. Deletions cut 1 base from V and 7 bases from J, with 11 bases between. The germline CDR1 and CDR2 sequences are LGHNA and YSLEER. CDR3 sequence: CASSQVLRGEQYF. For the CDR3, the DNA is TGCGCCAGCAGCCAAGTTCTCCGGGGGGAGCAGTACTTC.

In its sample, this clonotype was seen a few times. The chain is built from TRBV20-1 and TRBJ1-2; TRBD1 matches at 8 bases. The CDR3 has 14 residues. Trimming at V came to 3 bases and at J to 4 bases, leaving 7 bases not matched to a gene. CDR1 DFQATT and CDR2 SNEGSKA come from the germline V gene (reference sequence). CDR3 sequence: CSARSQGALYGYTF. CDR3 DNA: TGCAGTGCTAGGTCCCAGGGGGCCCTCTATGGCTACACCTTC.

The V call is TRBV6-5, the J call TRBJ1-6; D is ambiguous. This CDR3 has 18 residues. Germline loops: CDR1 MNHEY, CDR2 SVGAGI. The V end was cut by 4 bases, the J end by 0 bases, with 16 bases between. Here the CDR3 reads CASSLAQGLSSYNSPLHF. The CDR3 DNA follows: TGTGCCAGCAGTTTGGCGCAAGGCCTAAGCTCCTATAATTCACCCCTCCACTTT.

This clonotype was recorded a few times. The V call is TRBV24-1, the J call TRBJ2-3; D gene ambiguous. Trimming took 0 bases from V and 5 from J, leaving 5 bases between them. CDR1 KGHDR and CDR2 SFDVKD come from the germline V gene. The CDR3 sequence is 13 residues long. The CDR3 is CATSDLPVDTQYF. For the CDR3, the DNA is TGTGCCACCAGTGATTTGCCGGTAGATACGCAGTATTTT.

This clonotype is large by share. The rearrangement links TRBV7-2 to TRBJ2-7, with D tentatively TRBD1 (5 bases). CDR3 length equals 13 residues. V lost 2 bases, J lost 2 bases, and 7 bases lay in between. Germline V CDR1 and CDR2: SGHTA, FQGNSA. CDR3 coding DNA: TGTGCCAGCAGCTTAAAGGGGCCCTACGAGCAGTACTTC. Its protein product is CASSLKGPYEQYF.

The CDR3, as DNA: TGTGCCAGCAGCTCACTAGCGGGGGGATTATACGAGCAGTACTTC. This translates into CASSSLAGGLYEQYF. V gene TRBV5-4 combines with J gene TRBJ2-7; 12 nucleotides agree with TRBD2. Losses at the gene ends were 3 bases for V and 4 bases for J; bases not matched to a gene: 5. Germline V gene data show CDR1 as SGHNT and CDR2 as YYREEE (reference sequence). This CDR3 has 15 residues.

This clonotype is deemed large. The gene calls are TRBV19 and TRBJ1-5; D perhaps matches TRBD1 (5 bases). Trimming removed 7 bases from V and 0 bases from J, with 16 bases in between. This CDR3 comprises 16 residues. CDR1 and CDR2 from the germline V gene are LNHDA and SQIVND (reference sequence). CDR3 amino acids: CASKGRVDHSNQPQHF. The DNA of the CDR3 is TGTGCCAGTAAAGGCAGGGTTGATCATAGCAATCAGCCCCAGCATTTT. Full variable domain (rest looked up from reference TRBV19 and TRBJ1-5): DGGITQSPKYLFRKEGQNVTLSCEQNLNHDAMYWYRQDPGQGLRLIYYSQIVNDFQKGDIAEGYSVSREKKESFPLTVTSAQKNPTAFYLCASKGRVDHSNQPQHFGDGTRLSIL.

This clonotype was seen only once. V usage is TRBV7-9 and J usage is TRBJ2-5, with D unclear. The CDR3 is 11 residues long. V lost 5 bases and J lost 5, with 6 bases in between. Germline CDR1 is SEHNR and CDR2 is FQNEAQ (reference sequence). The CDR3 protein is CASSVGETQYF. In DNA form, the CDR3 reads TGTGCCAGCAGCGTAGGGGAGACCCAGTACTTC.

This clonotype was picked up a small number of times. The rearrangement links TRBV6-5 to TRBJ1-2, with TRBD1 identical over 8 bases. This CDR3 has 15 residues. Germline-derived CDR1 and CDR2 are MNHEY and SVGAGI. J gave up 1 base and V 0 bases, and 1 base lay outside the gene matches. CDR3 DNA: TGTGCCAGCAGTTACTCAGGACAGGGTAACTATGGCTACACCTTC. It is translated as CASSYSGQGNYGYTF.

V usage is TRBV6-5 and J usage is TRBJ1-6, with D uncertain. Germline lookup yields CDR1 MNHEY and CDR2 SVGAGI. The germline V and J ends were trimmed by 2 bases and 7 bases, with 9 bases remaining between them. There are 14 residues in the CDR3. CDR3 bases: TGTGCCAGCAGTTACCCCGGGAGAAATTCACCCCTCCACTTT. It specifies CASSYPGRNSPLHF.

The gene calls are TRBV7-9 and TRBJ1-5; D ambiguous. The V gene's germline CDR1 is SEHNR and CDR2 FQNEAQ (reference sequence). The CDR3 spans 14 residues. V was shortened by 4 bases and J by 1 base, with 8 bases between the two germline ends. CDR3 loop: CASSSRGSNQPQHF. Written as DNA, the CDR3 is TGTGCCAGCAGCTCACGGGGAAGCAATCAGCCCCAGCATTTT.

In its sample, this clonotype was seen once. The V call is TRBV7-9, the J call TRBJ2-4; D may be TRBD1 (7 bases). V was trimmed by 4 bases and J by 4 bases, leaving 14 bases between them. The CDR3 covers 15 residues. The germline V gene encodes CDR1 SEHNR and CDR2 FQNEAQ (reference sequence). The chain's CDR3 is CASSYAGQLKNIQYF. The CDR3 coding sequence is TGTGCCAGCAGCTACGCGGGACAGTTAAAAAACATTCAGTACTTC.

The chain uses TRBV20-1 and TRBJ2-3; TRBD2 matches at 10 bases. Germline values: CDR1 DFQATT, CDR2 SNEGSKA (reference sequence). There are 15 residues in the CDR3. J lost 3 bases, V lost 1 base, and 4 bases had no gene match. CDR3 nucleotides: TGCAGTGCTAGAGCGGGACTAGCGAAAACAGATACGCAGTATTTT. Protein: CSARAGLAKTDTQYF.